Sequencing of this T cell receptor (beta chain) was carried out in a study of regulatory T cells in long-lasting Graves disease. Study outcomes and limitations: Sharing of public clonotypes was greater in persistent patients (about 3,000) than in new patients (roughly 1,000). Repertoires from persistent disease leaned toward TRBV28, TRBJ1-2 and TRBJ2-5.

This clonotype was recorded many times. Its specificity is not known. Time point noted: newly diagnosed GD, antithyroid drugs for less than 3 months. The authors made the TCR library using RNA they extracted from PBMCs. V gave up 6 bases and J gave up 5 bases; unmatched junction bases: 12. The CDR3 totals 16 residues. Relying on iRepertoire HTBI primers and Arm-PCR of CDR3 regions, the team built TCR beta libraries. TCRdb used MiXCR to reprocess the multiplex PCR reads, holding one entry per CDR3 protein. The sample consists of 580,000 or so distinct CDR3 sequences, approximately 16% of them appearing once. Separately, the same data were catalogued under a study of T cells in Graves' hyperthyroidism and ophthalmopathy. From that second work: Not enrolled were patients with uncontrolled infection, other autoimmune disease, pregnancy or lactation.

The sample was peripheral blood mononuclear cells (PBMCs), taken at new diagnosis, from a patient treated with antithyroid drugs. The clonotype was recovered from a man between 18 and 29 years old with Graves disease. The chain carries TRBV12-3 or TRBV12-4 and TRBJ1-1; 10 positions match TRBD1. CDR3 sequence (DNA): TGTGCCAGCAGCCGGCATCCGGGACAGGGGAAAACTGAAGCTTTCTTT. This codes for CASSRHPGQGKTEAFF.